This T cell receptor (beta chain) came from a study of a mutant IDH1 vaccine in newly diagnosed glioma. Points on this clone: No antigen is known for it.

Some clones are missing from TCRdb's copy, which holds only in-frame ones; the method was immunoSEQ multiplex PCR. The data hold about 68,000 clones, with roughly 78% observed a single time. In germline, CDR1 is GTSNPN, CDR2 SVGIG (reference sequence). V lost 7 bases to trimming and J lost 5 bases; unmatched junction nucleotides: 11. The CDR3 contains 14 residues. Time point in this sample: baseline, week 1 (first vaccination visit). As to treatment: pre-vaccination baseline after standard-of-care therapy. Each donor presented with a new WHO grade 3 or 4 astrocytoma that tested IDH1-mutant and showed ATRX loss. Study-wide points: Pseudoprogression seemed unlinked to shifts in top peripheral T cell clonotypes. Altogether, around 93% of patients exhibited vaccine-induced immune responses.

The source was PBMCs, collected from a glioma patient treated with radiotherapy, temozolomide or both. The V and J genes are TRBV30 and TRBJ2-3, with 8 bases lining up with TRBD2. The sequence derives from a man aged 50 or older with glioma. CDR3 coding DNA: TGTGCCTCCTCGGGGGGGGGCCTAAGAGATACGCAGTATTTT. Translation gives CASSGGGLRDTQYF.